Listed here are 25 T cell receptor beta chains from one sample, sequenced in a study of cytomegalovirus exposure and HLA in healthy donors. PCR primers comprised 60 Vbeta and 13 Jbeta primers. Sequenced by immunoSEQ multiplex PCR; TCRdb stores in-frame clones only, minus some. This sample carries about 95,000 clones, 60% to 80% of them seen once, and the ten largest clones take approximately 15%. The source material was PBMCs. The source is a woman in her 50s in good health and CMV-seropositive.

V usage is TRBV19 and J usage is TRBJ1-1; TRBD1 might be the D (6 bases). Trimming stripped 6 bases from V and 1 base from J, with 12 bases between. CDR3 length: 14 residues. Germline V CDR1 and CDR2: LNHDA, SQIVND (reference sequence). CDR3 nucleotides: TGTGCCAGTAGAAACCAGGGGCAGAACACTGAAGCTTTCTTT. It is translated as CASRNQGQNTEAFF.

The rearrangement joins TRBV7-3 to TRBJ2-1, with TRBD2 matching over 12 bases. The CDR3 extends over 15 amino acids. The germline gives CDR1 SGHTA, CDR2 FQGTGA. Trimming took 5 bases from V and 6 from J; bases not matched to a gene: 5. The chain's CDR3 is CASSPLAGGRNEQFF. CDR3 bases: TGTGCCAGCAGCCCTCTAGCGGGAGGGCGCAATGAGCAGTTCTTC. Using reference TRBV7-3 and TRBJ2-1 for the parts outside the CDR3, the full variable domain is GAGVSQTPSNKVTEKGKYVELRCDPISGHTALYWYRQSLGQGPEFLIYFQGTGAADDSGLPNDRFFAVRPEGSVSTLKIQRTERGDSAVYLCASSPLAGGRNEQFFGPGTRLTVL.

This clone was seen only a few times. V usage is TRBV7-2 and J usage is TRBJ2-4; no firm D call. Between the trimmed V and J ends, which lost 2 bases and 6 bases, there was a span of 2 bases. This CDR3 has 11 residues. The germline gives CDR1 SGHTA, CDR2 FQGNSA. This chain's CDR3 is CASSLLNIQYF. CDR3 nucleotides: TGTGCCAGCAGCTTACTAAACATTCAGTACTTC.

CDR3: CASSPGFGGYTF. The CDR3 region has the DNA TGTGCCAGCAGCCCGGGATTTGGTGGCTACACCTTC. The V call is TRBV27, the J call TRBJ1-2; D gene uncertain. The V gene's germline CDR1 is MNHEY and CDR2 SMNVEV (reference sequence). V lost 6 bases, J lost 7 bases, and 12 bases lay in between. The CDR3 covers 12 residues.

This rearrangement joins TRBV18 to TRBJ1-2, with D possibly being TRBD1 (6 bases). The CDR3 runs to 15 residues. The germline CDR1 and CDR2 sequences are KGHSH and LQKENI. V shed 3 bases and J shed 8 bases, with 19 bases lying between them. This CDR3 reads CASSPEGGAGEGYTF. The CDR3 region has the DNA TGTGCCAGCTCACCGGAAGGGGGGGCCGGGGAAGGCTACACCTTC.

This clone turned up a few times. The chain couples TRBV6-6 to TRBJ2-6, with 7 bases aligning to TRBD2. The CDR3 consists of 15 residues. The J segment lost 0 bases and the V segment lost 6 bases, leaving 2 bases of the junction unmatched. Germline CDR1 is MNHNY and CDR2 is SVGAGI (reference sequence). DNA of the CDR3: TGTGCCAGCAGCGGGAGGCCCTCTGGGGCCAACGTCCTGACTTTC. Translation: CASSGRPSGANVLTF.

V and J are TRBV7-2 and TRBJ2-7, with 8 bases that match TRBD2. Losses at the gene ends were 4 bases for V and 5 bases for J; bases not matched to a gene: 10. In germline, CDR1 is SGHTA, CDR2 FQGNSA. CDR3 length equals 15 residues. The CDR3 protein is CASSSRGSGGNEQYF. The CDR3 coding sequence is TGTGCCAGCAGCTCGCGCGGGAGCGGGGGTAACGAGCAGTACTTC.

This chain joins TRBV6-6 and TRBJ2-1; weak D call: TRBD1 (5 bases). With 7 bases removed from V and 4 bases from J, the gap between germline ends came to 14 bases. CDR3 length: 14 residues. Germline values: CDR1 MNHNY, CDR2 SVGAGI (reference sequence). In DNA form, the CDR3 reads TGTGCCAGCAAGAGCCAGGGCCGATACAATGAGCAGTTCTTC. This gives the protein CASKSQGRYNEQFF.

The CDR3 here is CASSSTGTGGPFAYEQYF. The CDR3 DNA sequence: TGTGCCAGCAGCTCTACCGGGACAGGGGGCCCTTTTGCCTACGAGCAGTACTTC. This chain joins TRBV7-2 and TRBJ2-7; 12 bases align to TRBD1. From germline, CDR1 is SGHTA and CDR2 FQGNSA. The length of the CDR3 is 18 residues. Losses at the gene ends were 4 bases for V and 2 bases for J; bases not matched to a gene: 12.

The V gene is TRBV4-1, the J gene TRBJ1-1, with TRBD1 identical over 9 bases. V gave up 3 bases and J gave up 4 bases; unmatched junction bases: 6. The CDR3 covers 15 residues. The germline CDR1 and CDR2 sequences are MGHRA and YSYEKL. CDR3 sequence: CASSQSTGGGTEAFF. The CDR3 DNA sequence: TGCGCCAGCAGCCAGTCGACAGGGGGAGGCACTGAAGCTTTCTTT.

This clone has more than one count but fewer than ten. The CDR3 DNA sequence: TGTGCCAGCAGAACGGCCGGGACAGTGGCTTTCTTT. It translates to CASRTAGTVAFF. The rearrangement joins TRBV28 to TRBJ1-1; TRBD1 matches at 7 bases. With 6 bases clipped from V and 11 bases from J, the junction kept 9 bases outside the gene matches. There are 12 residues in the CDR3. CDR1 MDHEN and CDR2 SYDVKM come from the germline V gene. The variable domain in full, with the rest retrieved from reference TRBV28 and TRBJ1-1, is DVKVTQSSRYLVKRTGEKVFLECVQDMDHENMFWYRQDPGLGLRLIYFSYDVKMKEKGDIPEGYSVSREKKERFSLILESASTNQTSMYLCASRTAGTVAFFGQGTRLTVV.

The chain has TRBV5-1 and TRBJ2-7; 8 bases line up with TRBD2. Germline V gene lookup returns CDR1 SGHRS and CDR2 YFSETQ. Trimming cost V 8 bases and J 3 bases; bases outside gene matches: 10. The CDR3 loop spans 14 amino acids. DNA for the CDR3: TGCGCCAGTGGGGTTAGCGGGACGGACTACGAGCAGTACTTC. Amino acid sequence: CASGVSGTDYEQYF.

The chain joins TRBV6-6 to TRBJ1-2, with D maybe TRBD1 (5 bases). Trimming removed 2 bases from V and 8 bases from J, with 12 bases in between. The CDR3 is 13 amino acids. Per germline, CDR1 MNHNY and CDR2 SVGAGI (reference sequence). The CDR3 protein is CASSYGPRQGYTF. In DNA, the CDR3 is TGTGCCAGCAGTTACGGGCCAAGACAGGGCTACACCTTC.

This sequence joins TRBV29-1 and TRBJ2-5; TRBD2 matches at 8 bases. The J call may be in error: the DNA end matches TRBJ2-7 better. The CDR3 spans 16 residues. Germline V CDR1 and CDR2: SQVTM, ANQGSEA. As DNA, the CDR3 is TGCAGCGTTGACGGGAGAGGAAGCGGGAGATCCGACGAGCAGTACTTC. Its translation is CSVDGRGSGRSDEQYF.

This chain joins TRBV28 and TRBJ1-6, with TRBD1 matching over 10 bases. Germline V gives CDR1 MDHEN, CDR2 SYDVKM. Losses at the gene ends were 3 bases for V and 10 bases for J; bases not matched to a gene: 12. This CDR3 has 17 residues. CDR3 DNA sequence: TGTGCCAGCAGTTTGTTGCTGGGGGACAGGGGAAGGTCACCCCTCCACTTT. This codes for CASSLLLGDRGRSPLHF.

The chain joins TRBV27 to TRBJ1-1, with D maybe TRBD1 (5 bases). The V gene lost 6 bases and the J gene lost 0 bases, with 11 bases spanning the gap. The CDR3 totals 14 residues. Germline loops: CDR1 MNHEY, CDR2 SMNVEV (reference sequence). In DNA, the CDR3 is TGTGCCAGCAGGTGGGGCCCTATGAACACTGAAGCTTTCTTT. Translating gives CASRWGPMNTEAFF.

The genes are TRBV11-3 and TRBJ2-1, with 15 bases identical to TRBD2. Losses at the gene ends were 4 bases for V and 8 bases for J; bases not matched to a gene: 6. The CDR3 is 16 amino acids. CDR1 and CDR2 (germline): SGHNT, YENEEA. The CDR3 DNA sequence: TGTGCCAGCAGCTCCGGGACTAGCGGGAGGATGGATGAGCAGTTCTTC. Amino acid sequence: CASSSGTSGRMDEQFF.

The CDR3 DNA is TGTGCCAGCAGCTTGGCTGGTAGCGGGAGGGGGTCCAACGAGCAGTACTTC. Amino acids: CASSLAGSGRGSNEQYF. This rearrangement joins TRBV5-4 to TRBJ2-7; 11 nucleotides align to TRBD2. The V gene end was trimmed by 0 bases and the J gene end by 5 bases; junction bases not matched to a gene: 10. Germline CDR1 is SGHNT and CDR2 is YYREEE (reference sequence). The CDR3 spans 17 residues.

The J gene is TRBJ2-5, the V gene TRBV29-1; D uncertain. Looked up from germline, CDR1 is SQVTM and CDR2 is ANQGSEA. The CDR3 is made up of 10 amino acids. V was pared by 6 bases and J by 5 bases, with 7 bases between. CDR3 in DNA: TGCAGCGTCCGAGTGGAGACCCAGTACTTC. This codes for CSVRVETQYF.

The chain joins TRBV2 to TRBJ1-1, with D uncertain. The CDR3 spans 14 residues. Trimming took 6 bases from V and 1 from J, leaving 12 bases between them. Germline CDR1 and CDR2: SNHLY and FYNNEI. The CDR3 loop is CASRGVSPNTEAFF. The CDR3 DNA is TGTGCCAGCAGGGGCGTCTCTCCGAACACTGAAGCTTTCTTT.

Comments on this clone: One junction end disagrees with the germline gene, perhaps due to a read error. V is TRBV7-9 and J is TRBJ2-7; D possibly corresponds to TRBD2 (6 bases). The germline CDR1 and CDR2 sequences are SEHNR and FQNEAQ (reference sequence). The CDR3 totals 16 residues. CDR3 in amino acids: CSSSPVAGKGYYEQYF. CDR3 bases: TGTTCCAGCAGCCCCGTTGCGGGGAAAGGATACTACGAGCAGTACTTC.

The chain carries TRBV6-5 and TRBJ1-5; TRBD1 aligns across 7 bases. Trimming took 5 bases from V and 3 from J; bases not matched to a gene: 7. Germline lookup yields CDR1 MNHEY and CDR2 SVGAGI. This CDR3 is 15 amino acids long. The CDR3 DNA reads TGTGCCAGCAGTCCGAGACAGGGTTTCAATCAGCCCCAGCATTTT. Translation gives CASSPRQGFNQPQHF.

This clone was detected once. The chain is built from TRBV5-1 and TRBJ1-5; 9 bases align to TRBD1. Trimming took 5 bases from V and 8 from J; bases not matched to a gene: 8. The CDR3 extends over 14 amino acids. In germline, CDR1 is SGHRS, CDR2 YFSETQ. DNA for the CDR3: TGCGCCAGCAGGGAGGGGACAGGGAGTGAGCCCCAGCATTTT. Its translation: CASREGTGSEPQHF.

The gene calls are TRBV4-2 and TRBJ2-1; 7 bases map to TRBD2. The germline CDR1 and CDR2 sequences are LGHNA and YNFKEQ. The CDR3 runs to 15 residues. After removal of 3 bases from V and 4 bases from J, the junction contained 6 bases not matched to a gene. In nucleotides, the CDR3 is TGTGCCAGCAGCCAGGCCGGGACTACTTACAATGAGCAGTTCTTC. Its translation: CASSQAGTTYNEQFF.

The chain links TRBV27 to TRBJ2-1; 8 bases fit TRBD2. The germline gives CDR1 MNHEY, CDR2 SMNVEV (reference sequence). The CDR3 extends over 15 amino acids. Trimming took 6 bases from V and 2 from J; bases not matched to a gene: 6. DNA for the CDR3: TGTGCCAGCAGCCGTACTAGCGGAACCTACAATGAGCAGTTCTTC. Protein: CASSRTSGTYNEQFF.